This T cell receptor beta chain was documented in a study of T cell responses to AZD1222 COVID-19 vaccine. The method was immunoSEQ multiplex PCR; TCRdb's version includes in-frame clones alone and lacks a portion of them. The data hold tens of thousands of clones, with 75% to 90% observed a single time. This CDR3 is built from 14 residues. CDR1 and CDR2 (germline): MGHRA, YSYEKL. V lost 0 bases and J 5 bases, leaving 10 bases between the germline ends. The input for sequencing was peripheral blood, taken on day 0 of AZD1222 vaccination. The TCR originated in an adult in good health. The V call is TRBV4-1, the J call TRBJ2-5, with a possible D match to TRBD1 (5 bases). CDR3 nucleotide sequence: TGCGCCAGCAGCCAAGAACCAGGGATCGAGACCCAGTACTTC. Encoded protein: CASSQEPGIETQYF.